This TCR beta chain was observed in a study of cytomegalovirus exposure and HLA in healthy donors. The overall study: Earlier work reported 100 million or so unique TCR beta sequences from 180 million or so T cells. Genetic ancestry analysis placed about 80% of the 300 to 500 donors that were genotyped in the Caucasian-associated cluster. Overall study results and limits: Several top significant clusters appeared, in a later analysis, to be linked to common viral pathogens.

It was with 60 Vbeta and 13 Jbeta primers that the PCR ran. The table came from immunoSEQ multiplex PCR; TCRdb's copy has only in-frame clones and leaves some out. Here the sample table reports 55,000 to 85,000 clones. A word on this clone: Its antigen is unidentified.

Per the germline V gene, CDR1 is SEHNR and CDR2 is FQNEAQ (reference sequence). The CDR3 is made up of 16 amino acids. V was clipped by 5 bases and J by 4 bases; unmatched bases: 14. The source of this sequence is a female donor in good health and CMV-seropositive. The sequencing input was PBMCs. The chain links TRBV7-9 to TRBJ2-7; TRBD1 matches 7 bases. This CDR3 is CASSPTDRTGGYEQYF. The CDR3 DNA sequence: TGTGCCAGCAGCCCCACCGACAGGACAGGCGGATACGAGCAGTACTTC.